These T cell receptor beta chains were read from a single sample in a study of blood T cell repertoires in COVID-19. Generated by immunoSEQ multiplex PCR, the TCRdb table keeps only in-frame clones and is missing some. Among 75,000 to 95,000 clones listed, 75% to 90% were seen once. Sequencing input: peripheral blood. The receptors come from a woman in her forties with active or convalescent COVID-19. CDR3s include the opening cysteine and the closing phenylalanine or tryptophan. The D gene is left open where the match is weak. Where a row states a size, it is once, few, many or the class of an expanded clone; other rows omit it.

>TRBV27|TRBD1|TRBJ1-1|-
CASSMTGGRGRNTEAFF
TGTGCCAGCAGTATGACAGGGGGGCGGGGGAGGAACACTGAAGCTTTCTTT
>TRBV18|-|TRBJ2-7|-
CASSPPAGIYEQYF
TGTGCCAGCTCACCACCGGCAGGTATCTACGAGCAGTACTTC
>TRBV7-2|-|TRBJ1-5|-
CASSPLGGSNQPQHF
TGTGCCAGCAGCCCTCTGGGAGGGTCCAATCAGCCCCAGCATTTT
>TRBV27|-|TRBJ2-5|-
CASSDLFGETQYF
TGTGCCAGCAGTGACTTATTCGGGGAGACCCAGTACTTC
>TRBV3-1/TRBV3-2|-|TRBJ1-3|-
CASRTGGNTIYF
TGTGCCAGCAGGACCGGGGGAAACACCATATATTTT
>TRBV6-2/TRBV6-3|-|TRBJ1-2|few
CASSYATVYGYTF
TGTGCCAGCAGTTACGCGACAGTCTATGGCTACACCTTC
>TRBV6-2/TRBV6-3|-|TRBJ2-7|-
CASSYQLGGQFTYSYEQYF
TGTGCCAGCAGTTACCAACTCGGGGGACAGTTTACCTACTCCTACGAGCAGTACTTC
>TRBV28|TRBD1|TRBJ1-1|-
CASSFSTGVNTEAFF
TGTGCCAGCAGTTTCTCGACAGGGGTGAACACTGAAGCTTTCTTT
>TRBV3-1/TRBV3-2|TRBD1|TRBJ1-3|-
CASSQDRGFGNTIYF
TGTGCCAGCAGCCAAGACAGGGGGTTTGGAAACACCATATATTTT
>TRBV29-1|-|TRBJ2-1|-
CSVEAWESSYNEQFF
TGCAGCGTTGAAGCGTGGGAGTCGTCGTACAATGAGCAGTTCTTC
>TRBV6-2/TRBV6-3|TRBD2|TRBJ2-1|-
CASSPIPGLEPYNEQFF
TGTGCCAGCAGCCCTATCCCGGGACTAGAGCCTTACAATGAGCAGTTCTTC
>TRBV4-1|-|TRBJ2-2|-
CASSLGGAGTGELFF
TGCGCCAGCAGCCTGGGGGGGGCAGGGACCGGGGAGCTGTTTTTT
>TRBV11-2|TRBD2|TRBJ2-5|-
CASNGLAGVQGETQYF
TGTGCCAGCAACGGACTAGCGGGAGTCCAGGGAGAGACCCAGTACTTC
>TRBV6-2/TRBV6-3|TRBD1|TRBJ1-5|-
CASSYNLGQEINQPQHF
TGTGCCAGCAGCTATAACTTGGGACAGGAGATCAATCAGCCCCAGCATTTT
>TRBV28|TRBD1|TRBJ1-2|-
CASITGQGARGYTF
TGTGCCAGCATCACAGGACAGGGGGCGCGTGGCTACACCTTC
>TRBV3-1/TRBV3-2|TRBD1|TRBJ2-1|-
CASSTDRVTYNEQFF
TGTGCCAGCAGCACGGACAGGGTGACCTACAATGAGCAGTTCTTC
>TRBV3-1/TRBV3-2|-|TRBJ2-5|-
CASSQAGAQETQYF
TGTGCCAGCAGCCAAGCGGGTGCCCAAGAGACCCAGTACTTC
>TRBV5-5|TRBD1|TRBJ1-5|-
CASSLWTGFTFNQPQHF
TGTGCCAGCAGCCTATGGACAGGTTTTACGTTCAATCAGCCCCAGCATTTT
>TRBV4-3|-|TRBJ1-4|-
CASSQDSNEKLFF
TGCGCCAGCAGCCAAGACAGTAATGAAAAACTGTTTTTT
>TRBV9|TRBD1|TRBJ2-3|-
CASSDGQGKADTQYF
TGTGCCAGCAGCGATGGACAGGGGAAGGCAGATACGCAGTATTTT
>TRBV6-1|TRBD2|TRBJ2-1|-
CASSERPLAGGMNEQFF
TGTGCCAGCAGTGAACGGCCCCTAGCGGGGGGTATGAATGAGCAGTTCTTC
>TRBV5-1|-|TRBJ1-4|few
CASSHDMTNEKLFF
TGCGCCAGCAGCCACGACATGACTAATGAAAAACTGTTTTTT
>TRBV28|TRBD1|TRBJ2-5|-
CASSGTGQETQYF
TGTGCCAGCAGTGGGACAGGGCAAGAGACCCAGTACTTC
>TRBV19|TRBD1|TRBJ1-4|once
CASTPPGTGREKLFF
TGTGCCAGTACTCCCCCCGGGACAGGGCGTGAAAAACTGTTTTTT
>TRBV12-3/TRBV12-4|TRBD2|TRBJ2-5|-
CATGASGVATQYF
TGTGCCACCGGGGCTAGCGGGGTTGCGACCCAGTACTTC
>TRBV12-5|-|TRBJ2-2|-
CASLSGRNTGELFF
TGTGCTAGTCTTTCTGGGCGTAACACCGGGGAGCTGTTTTTT
>TRBV12-5|TRBD1|TRBJ2-5|-
CASGLVGTGLQTQYF
TGTGCTAGTGGTTTGGTCGGGACAGGGCTGCAGACCCAGTACTTC
>TRBV4-3|-|TRBJ1-5|few
CASSQDKTTGSNQPQHF
TGCGCCAGCAGCCAGGATAAGACAACAGGGAGCAATCAGCCCCAGCATTTT
>TRBV27|-|TRBJ1-4|few
CASSLFRTPNEKLFF
TGTGCCAGCAGTTTATTTCGGACACCAAATGAAAAACTGTTTTTT
>TRBV18|TRBD1|TRBJ2-1|-
CASSPGTGPNEQFF
TGTGCCAGCTCACCAGGGACAGGGCCCAATGAGCAGTTCTTC
>TRBV24-1|-|TRBJ1-1|-
CATSDSDSAEAFF
TGTGCCACCAGTGATTCGGACAGCGCTGAAGCTTTCTTT
>TRBV6-5|-|TRBJ1-4|-
CASSPTGKGNEKLFF
TGTGCCAGCAGTCCTACAGGGAAGGGTAATGAAAAACTGTTTTTT
>TRBV5-4|TRBD1|TRBJ2-1|-
CASSPEGDRSYNEQFF
TGTGCCAGCAGCCCGGAAGGGGACAGGTCCTACAATGAGCAGTTCTTC
>TRBV19|TRBD1|TRBJ1-4|-
CASSPLTGTGNEKLFF
TGTGCCAGTAGCCCATTGACGGGGACAGGGAATGAAAAACTGTTTTTT
>TRBV7-9|-|TRBJ2-1|-
CASSYWLGASYNEQFF
TGTGCCAGCAGCTACTGGTTGGGGGCGTCCTACAATGAGCAGTTCTTC
>TRBV7-9|-|TRBJ2-4|few
CASSSYIENIQYF
TGTGCCAGCAGCTCCTATATCGAAAACATTCAGTACTTC
>TRBV7-8|-|TRBJ1-1|-
CASSLPQTVNTEAFF
TGTGCCAGCAGCTTGCCTCAGACAGTGAACACTGAAGCTTTCTTT
>TRBV7-3|-|TRBJ2-6|once
CASSFSSSGANVLTF
TGTGCCAGCAGCTTCTCGAGCTCTGGGGCCAACGTCCTGACTTTC
>TRBV2|TRBD1|TRBJ1-1|-
CASTADRGLGTEAFF
TGTGCCAGCACTGCCGACAGGGGGCTAGGCACTGAAGCTTTCTTT
>TRBV28|TRBD1|TRBJ1-6|-
CASRPGQEMSSPLHF
TGTGCCAGCAGACCAGGACAGGAGATGTCTTCACCCCTCCACTTT
>TRBV28|TRBD1|TRBJ1-3|once
CASSSATGGSGSGNTIYF
TGTGCCAGCAGTTCAGCAACAGGGGGAAGTGGCTCTGGAAACACCATATATTTT
>TRBV19|-|TRBJ1-5|-
CASRIQGSNQPQHF
TGTGCCAGTCGGATACAGGGTAGCAATCAGCCCCAGCATTTT
>TRBV5-1|-|TRBJ1-5|-
CASSLDSFNQPQHF
TGCGCCAGCAGCTTGGACAGCTTCAATCAGCCCCAGCATTTT
>TRBV5-1|-|TRBJ1-1|-
CASSLDSSNTEAFF
TGCGCCAGCAGCTTGGACAGTTCGAACACTGAAGCTTTCTTT
>TRBV27|-|TRBJ1-2|-
CASSLSLTVPNYGYTF
TGTGCCAGCAGTTTATCCCTGACAGTTCCTAACTATGGCTACACCTTC
>TRBV7-9|-|TRBJ2-7|-
CASSLWSVASQSYEQYF
TGTGCCAGCAGCTTATGGTCCGTAGCGAGTCAATCCTACGAGCAGTACTTC
>TRBV7-8|TRBD2|TRBJ2-7|-
CASSPEAGGAYEQYF
TGTGCCAGCAGCCCAGAGGCGGGAGGCGCCTACGAGCAGTACTTC
>TRBV29-1|TRBD1|TRBJ2-7|-
CSATRGQAEQYF
TGCAGCGCTACCAGGGGGCAGGCCGAGCAGTACTTC
>TRBV7-2|-|TRBJ2-5|-
CASSLGRGEIRETQYF
TGTGCCAGCAGCTTAGGGAGGGGAGAGATCCGAGAGACCCAGTACTTC
>TRBV7-2|-|TRBJ2-3|few
CASTSGLQGDTQYF
TGTGCCAGCACCTCCGGACTTCAAGGAGATACGCAGTATTTT
>TRBV11-2|-|TRBJ1-1|-
CASSLEGRGKIEAFF
TGTGCCAGCAGCTTAGAGGGGCGGGGGAAGATCGAAGCTTTCTTT
>TRBV6-1|-|TRBJ2-2|-
CASSEAFSRAVELFF
TGTGCCAGCAGTGAAGCTTTTAGCAGAGCTGTCGAGCTGTTTTTT
>TRBV4-2|-|TRBJ1-2|-
CASSQGGTEANYGYTF
TGTGCCAGCAGCCAAGGCGGGACTGAAGCTAACTATGGCTACACCTTC
>TRBV5-5|-|TRBJ2-2|-
CASSLFGGMNTGELFF
TGTGCCAGCAGCTTGTTCGGGGGAATGAACACCGGGGAGCTGTTTTTT
>TRBV21-1|-|TRBJ2-1|few
CASSKGVLGGSRRSYNEQFF
TGTGCCAGCAGCAAAGGGGTTCTTGGCGGGAGCCGACGCTCCTACAATGAGCAGTTCTTC
>TRBV3-1/TRBV3-2|-|TRBJ2-1|few
CASSQGVLEQFF
TGTGCCAGCAGCCAAGGAGTTTTAGAGCAGTTCTTC
>TRBV6-5|-|TRBJ2-5|once
CASSFQGRPSETQYF
TGTGCCAGCAGTTTCCAGGGAAGGCCATCCGAGACCCAGTACTTC
>TRBV12-5|-|TRBJ1-2|-
CASGLATGGYTF
TGTGCTAGTGGTTTGGCCACCGGTGGCTACACCTTC
>TRBV13|-|TRBJ2-7|-
CASSSRIDRQYEQYF
TGTGCCAGCAGCTCCAGAATCGACAGACAGTACGAGCAGTACTTC